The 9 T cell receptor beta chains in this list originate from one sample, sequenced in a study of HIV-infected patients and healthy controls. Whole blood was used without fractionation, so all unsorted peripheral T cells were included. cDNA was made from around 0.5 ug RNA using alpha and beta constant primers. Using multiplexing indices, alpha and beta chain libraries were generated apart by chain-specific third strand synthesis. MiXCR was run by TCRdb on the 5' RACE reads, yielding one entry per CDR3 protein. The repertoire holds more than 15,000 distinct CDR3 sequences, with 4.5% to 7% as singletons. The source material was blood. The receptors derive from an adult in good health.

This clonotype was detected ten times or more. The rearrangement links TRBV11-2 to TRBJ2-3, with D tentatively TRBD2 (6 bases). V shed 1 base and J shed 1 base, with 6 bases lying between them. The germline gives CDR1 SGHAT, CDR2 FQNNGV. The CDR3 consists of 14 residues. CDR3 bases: TGTGCCAGCAGCTTAGGGGGGGGCACAGATACGCAGTATTTT. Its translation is CASSLGGGTDTQYF.

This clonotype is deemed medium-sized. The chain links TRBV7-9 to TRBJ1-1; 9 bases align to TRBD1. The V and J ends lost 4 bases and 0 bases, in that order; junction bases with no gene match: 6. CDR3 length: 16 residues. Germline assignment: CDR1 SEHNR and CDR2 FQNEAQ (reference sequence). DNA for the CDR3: TGTGCCAGCAGCTCTATCACAGGGGGCATGAACACTGAAGCTTTCTTT. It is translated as CASSSITGGMNTEAFF.

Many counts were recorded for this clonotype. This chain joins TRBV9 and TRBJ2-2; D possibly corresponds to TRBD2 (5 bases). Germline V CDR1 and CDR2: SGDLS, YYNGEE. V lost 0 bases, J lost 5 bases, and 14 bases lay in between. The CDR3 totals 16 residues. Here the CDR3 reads CASSVGGVRITGELFF. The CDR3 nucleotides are TGTGCCAGCAGCGTAGGGGGAGTCAGAATAACCGGGGAGCTGTTTTTT.

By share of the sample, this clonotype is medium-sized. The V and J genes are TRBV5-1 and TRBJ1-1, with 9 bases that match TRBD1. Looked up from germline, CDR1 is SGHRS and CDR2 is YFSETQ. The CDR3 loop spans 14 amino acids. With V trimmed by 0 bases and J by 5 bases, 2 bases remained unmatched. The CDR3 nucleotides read TGCGCCAGCAGCTTGGCGGGGACAGGGACTGAAGCTTTCTTT. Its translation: CASSLAGTGTEAFF.

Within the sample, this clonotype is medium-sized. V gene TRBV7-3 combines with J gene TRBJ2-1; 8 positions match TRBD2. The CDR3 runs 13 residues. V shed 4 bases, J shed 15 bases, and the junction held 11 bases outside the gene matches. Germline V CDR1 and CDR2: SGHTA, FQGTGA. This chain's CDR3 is CASSSGLAGFRFF. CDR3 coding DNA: TGTGCCAGCAGCTCAGGACTAGCTGGATTTAGGTTCTTC.

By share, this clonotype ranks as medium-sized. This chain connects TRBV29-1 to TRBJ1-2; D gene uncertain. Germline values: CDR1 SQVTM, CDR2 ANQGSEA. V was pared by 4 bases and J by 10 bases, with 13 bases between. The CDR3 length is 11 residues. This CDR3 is CSVGAGVVYTF. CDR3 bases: TGCAGCGTTGGCGCGGGAGTTGTCTACACCTTC.

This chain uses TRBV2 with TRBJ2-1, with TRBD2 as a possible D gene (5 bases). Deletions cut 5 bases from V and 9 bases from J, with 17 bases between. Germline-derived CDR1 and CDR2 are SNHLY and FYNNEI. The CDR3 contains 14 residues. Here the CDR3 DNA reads TGTGCCAGCAGTCTGGGTCGCCCGACTATTGAGCAGTTCTTC. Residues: CASSLGRPTIEQFF.

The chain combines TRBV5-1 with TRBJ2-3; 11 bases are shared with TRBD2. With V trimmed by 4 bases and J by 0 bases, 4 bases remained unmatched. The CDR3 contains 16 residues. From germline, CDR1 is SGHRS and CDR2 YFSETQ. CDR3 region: CASSPRLAGSTDTQYF. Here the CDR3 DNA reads TGCGCCAGCAGCCCAAGACTAGCGGGGAGCACAGATACGCAGTATTTT. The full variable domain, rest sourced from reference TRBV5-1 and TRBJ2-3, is KAGVTQTPRYLIKTRGQQVTLSCSPISGHRSVSWYQQTPGQGLQFLFEYFSETQRNKGNFPGRFSGRQFSNSRSEMNVSTLELGDSALYLCASSPRLAGSTDTQYFGPGTRLTVL.

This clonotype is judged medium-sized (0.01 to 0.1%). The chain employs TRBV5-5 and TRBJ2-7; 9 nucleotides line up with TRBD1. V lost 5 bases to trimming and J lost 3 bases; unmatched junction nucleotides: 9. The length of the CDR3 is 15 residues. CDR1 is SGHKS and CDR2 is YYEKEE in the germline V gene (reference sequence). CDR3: CASRNIPDRGYEQYF. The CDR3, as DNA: TGTGCCAGCAGAAATATCCCGGACAGGGGCTACGAGCAGTACTTC.